This T cell receptor (beta chain) appears in the sequencing data of a study of blood T cell repertoires in COVID-19. Produced via immunoSEQ multiplex PCR; TCRdb's table is partial and in-frame only. The table lists under 200,000 clones, approximately 80% of them singletons, with roughly 7.5% in the top ten. This clone came up once. The receptor was isolated from a man aged 55 to 70 with acute or convalescent COVID-19. The sequencing input was peripheral blood.

CDR3 loop: CASSRTTSGGYNEQFF. Written as DNA, the CDR3 is TGCGCCAGCAGCCGAACCACTAGCGGGGGCTACAATGAGCAGTTCTTC. The chain joins TRBV5-1 to TRBJ2-1; 11 bases map to TRBD2. Germline V gene lookup returns CDR1 SGHRS and CDR2 YFSETQ. CDR3 length equals 16 residues. V lost 4 bases and J lost 3; bases outside the gene matches: 6.